Listed below are T cell receptor beta chains from one sample, sequenced in a study of blood T cell repertoires in COVID-19. Sequencing used immunoSEQ multiplex PCR; TCRdb keeps in-frame clones, though not all of them. The repertoire holds around 70,000 clones, with roughly nine tenths as singletons. Sequencing was performed on peripheral blood. These receptors all stem from a human donor in a cohort sampled during active COVID-19. The CDR3 runs from the conserved cysteine through the conserved F or W. Fields, in order: CDR3 DNA, CDR3 protein, J gene, clone size, D gene, V gene. A D gene is named only where the DNA matches it firmly. Size is omitted from some rows. Given values are once, few, many or a class for expanded clones.

DNA: TGTGCCAGCAGTCCGGGGGGTAAACCCTCTGGGGCCAACGTCCTGACTTTC; CDR3: CASSPGGKPSGANVLTF; J: TRBJ2-6; size: few; D: TRBD2; V: TRBV27
DNA: TGTGCCAGCAACGTCGAAGCAGGGGATACTGAAGCTTTCTTT; CDR3: CASNVEAGDTEAFF; J: TRBJ1-1; size: NA; D: NA; V: TRBV5-8
DNA: TGTGCCAGCAGCCTAGGGGTGGATGAGCAGTTCTTC; CDR3: CASSLGVDEQFF; J: TRBJ2-1; size: NA; D: NA; V: TRBV3-1/TRBV3-2
DNA: TGTGCCAGCAGCCGCAGGGGGAATAACAATGAGCAGTTCTTC; CDR3: CASSRRGNNNEQFF; J: TRBJ2-1; size: NA; D: TRBD1; V: TRBV11-1
DNA: TGTGCCAGCAGTGATGTCTGGGCGGGAGGAACCTTAAATGAGCAGTTCTTC; CDR3: CASSDVWAGGTLNEQFF; J: TRBJ2-1; size: NA; D: TRBD2; V: TRBV2
DNA: TGTGCCAGTAGTATAGAGTGGAGGGGACAGGGGAAGTATGGCTACACCTTC; CDR3: CASSIEWRGQGKYGYTF; J: TRBJ1-2; size: NA; D: TRBD1; V: TRBV19
DNA: TGTGCCAGCAGCTCCGGGACTTCAGCCTACGAGCAGTACTTC; CDR3: CASSSGTSAYEQYF; J: TRBJ2-7; size: few; D: NA; V: TRBV7-8
DNA: TGTGCCAGTAGTATTGGTACAGGGGCTAATAATTCACCCCTCCACTTT; CDR3: CASSIGTGANNSPLHF; J: TRBJ1-6; size: NA; D: TRBD1; V: TRBV19
DNA: TGTGCCAGCAGCTCTCCCGGGACAGCTGCCTACGAGCAGTACTTC; CDR3: CASSSPGTAAYEQYF; J: TRBJ2-7; size: NA; D: TRBD1; V: TRBV7-9
DNA: TGCAGCTCCACGACAGGTTCTAACTATGGCTACACCTTC; CDR3: CSSTTGSNYGYTF; J: TRBJ1-2; size: NA; D: NA; V: TRBV29-1
DNA: TGTGCCAGCAGTTACGGACAGGAATCCATTCAGCCCCAGCATTTT; CDR3: CASSYGQESIQPQHF; J: TRBJ1-5; size: NA; D: TRBD1; V: TRBV6-2/TRBV6-3
DNA: TGTGCCAGCAGCTCGGGACAGACATATAACACTGAAGCTTTCTTT; CDR3: CASSSGQTYNTEAFF; J: TRBJ1-1; size: NA; D: TRBD1; V: TRBV5-4
DNA: TGTGCCAGCGGGGGCCCGGATGGAGAGACCCAGTACTTC; CDR3: CASGGPDGETQYF; J: TRBJ2-5; size: NA; D: NA; V: TRBV2
DNA: TGTGCCAGCAGCTTGGCAGGGGGTCGTAGCAATGAGCAGTTCTTC; CDR3: CASSLAGGRSNEQFF; J: TRBJ2-1; size: NA; D: TRBD1; V: TRBV5-4
DNA: TGTGCCAGCAGCCCAGCGGGAGGTGAAGCTTTCTTT; CDR3: CASSPAGGEAFF; J: TRBJ1-1; size: NA; D: NA; V: TRBV12-3/TRBV12-4
DNA: TGTGCCAGCACCAAGCTGAGCAACACCGGGGAGCTGTTTTTT; CDR3: CASTKLSNTGELFF; J: TRBJ2-2; size: NA; D: NA; V: TRBV7-9
DNA: TGTGCCAGCAGACCAGGGGGGTCGACGGTCGAGCAGTACTTC; CDR3: CASRPGGSTVEQYF; J: TRBJ2-7; size: NA; D: NA; V: TRBV6-5
DNA: TGTGCCAGCAGCTTCTCAGGAAGGAACTATGGCTACACCTTC; CDR3: CASSFSGRNYGYTF; J: TRBJ1-2; size: NA; D: NA; V: TRBV5-6
DNA: TGCAGTGCTAGTGATGGCCGGGGTTCACCCCTCCACTTT; CDR3: CSASDGRGSPLHF; J: TRBJ1-6; size: once; D: NA; V: TRBV20-1
DNA: TGTGCCAGCAGCTTAGATGCGGGCGGGGGGATGAGGACCGGGGAGCTGTTTTTT; CDR3: CASSLDAGGGMRTGELFF; J: TRBJ2-2; size: NA; D: TRBD2; V: TRBV11-3
DNA: TGTGCCAGTAGTACGGGGACAGGGGGAATATCCTACGAGCAGTACTTC; CDR3: CASSTGTGGISYEQYF; J: TRBJ2-7; size: NA; D: TRBD1; V: TRBV19
DNA: TGCAGCGTCCGACCTGGGGGAGGACGGCAGTTCTTC; CDR3: CSVRPGGGRQFF; J: TRBJ2-1; size: NA; D: NA; V: TRBV29-1
DNA: TGTGCCAGCAGTGAAGGAGCGGGTGAGGGGAATGAGCAGTTCTTC; CDR3: CASSEGAGEGNEQFF; J: TRBJ2-1; size: NA; D: NA; V: TRBV6-1
DNA: TGTGCCAGCACCCCGGACTTTAACAATGAGCAGTTCTTC; CDR3: CASTPDFNNEQFF; J: TRBJ2-1; size: NA; D: NA; V: TRBV7-9
DNA: TGCGCCAGCAGCGCCCAACCTAGCGGGGGGGCAGGGGAGCAGTACTTC; CDR3: CASSAQPSGGAGEQYF; J: TRBJ2-7; size: NA; D: TRBD2; V: TRBV5-1
DNA: TGTGCCACCAGCAGATTCGCGACAGTTAGCAATCAGCCCCAGCATTTT; CDR3: CATSRFATVSNQPQHF; J: TRBJ1-5; size: NA; D: NA; V: TRBV15
DNA: TGTGCCAGCAGCGTAGTTTCTACTACCGGGGAGCTGTTTTTT; CDR3: CASSVVSTTGELFF; J: TRBJ2-2; size: NA; D: NA; V: TRBV9
DNA: TGTGCCACCAGCAGGTTACAGGGGACCGATGGCTACACCTTC; CDR3: CATSRLQGTDGYTF; J: TRBJ1-2; size: NA; D: TRBD1; V: TRBV15
DNA: TGTGCCAGCAGGCGGACAGGGGGCATTGCTAATGAAAAACTGTTTTTT; CDR3: CASRRTGGIANEKLFF; J: TRBJ1-4; size: NA; D: TRBD1; V: TRBV27
DNA: TGTGCCAGCTCACCACCGGGCAGGGTAACTGACGAGCAGTACTTC; CDR3: CASSPPGRVTDEQYF; J: TRBJ2-7; size: NA; D: NA; V: TRBV18
DNA: TGTGCCAGCAGTTGGAGGACAGGGGGGAACACTGAAGCTTTCTTT; CDR3: CASSWRTGGNTEAFF; J: TRBJ1-1; size: NA; D: TRBD1; V: TRBV6-5
DNA: TGCGCCAGCAGCCAACACATACCGGGACAGGGCTGGCAAGAGACCCAGTACTTC; CDR3: CASSQHIPGQGWQETQYF; J: TRBJ2-5; size: NA; D: TRBD1; V: TRBV4-1
DNA: TGTGCCAGCGCCGTTGAGGGGGCGAACTTCTATGGCTACACCTTC; CDR3: CASAVEGANFYGYTF; J: TRBJ1-2; size: NA; D: TRBD1; V: TRBV5-4
DNA: TGTGCCAGCAGTTACTCCCAGCGGGGCAATTCCTACGAGCAGTACTTC; CDR3: CASSYSQRGNSYEQYF; J: TRBJ2-7; size: NA; D: TRBD2; V: TRBV6-5
DNA: TGTGCCTGCGGGACAGGGGATTTCTATGGCTACACCTTC; CDR3: CACGTGDFYGYTF; J: TRBJ1-2; size: NA; D: TRBD1; V: TRBV30
DNA: TGTGCCAGCTCAGCTACCAGGACCGGGGAGCTGTTTTTT; CDR3: CASSATRTGELFF; J: TRBJ2-2; size: NA; D: NA; V: TRBV18
DNA: TGTGCCAGCAAAACTACCCTTGGAGTGGGGGAGCTGTTTTTT; CDR3: CASKTTLGVGELFF; J: TRBJ2-2; size: NA; D: NA; V: TRBV6-5
DNA: TGTGCCAGCAGCTTAGGAGACCAGGGGTCACCCCTCCACTTT; CDR3: CASSLGDQGSPLHF; J: TRBJ1-6; size: NA; D: NA; V: TRBV11-2
DNA: TGTGCCAGCTCACCACCCTACAGAACCTACAATGAGCAGTTCTTC; CDR3: CASSPPYRTYNEQFF; J: TRBJ2-1; size: NA; D: NA; V: TRBV18
DNA: TGTGCCAGCAGTTACACCGGGGGTAACTACGAGCAGTACTTC; CDR3: CASSYTGGNYEQYF; J: TRBJ2-7; size: NA; D: NA; V: TRBV6-2/TRBV6-3
DNA: TGTGCCAGCAGCTTGGTTAGCGGGGGACCCACAGATACGCAGTATTTT; CDR3: CASSLVSGGPTDTQYF; J: TRBJ2-3; size: NA; D: TRBD2; V: TRBV7-8